The 32 T cell receptor beta chains given below trace back to one sample, sequenced in a study of long-term antiretroviral therapy in people with HIV. They ran version v3.0 of the immunoSEQ assay at survey level. Using immunoSEQ multiplex PCR, the repertoire was profiled, and TCRdb retains in-frame clones only, with some absent. The data contain 20,000 to 25,000 clones, 65% to 90% of them singletons. The sample was unsorted PBMCs, taken 1.2 years after starting antiretroviral therapy. These receptors were collected from a man between 45 and 60 years old with HIV.

On this clone itself: Because the CDR3's place on the DNA is in doubt, the DNA is left out and the CDR3 is given as listed by TCRdb. The V gene is TRBV9, the J gene TRBJ2-1; the table's D call, TRBD1, was not checked against the DNA. Both ends counted, the CDR3 spans 16 residues. Germline V lookup: CDR1 SGDLS, CDR2 YYNGEE. CDR3 region: CASSVGTGSGSRPKFF.

The chain's CDR3 is CASSVGGLQETQYF. The DNA for the CDR3 is TGTGCCAGCAGCGTTGGGGGGCTCCAAGAGACCCAGTACTTC. The rearrangement joins TRBV9 to TRBJ2-5; the D gene could be TRBD1 or TRBD2 (6 bases each). Germline V CDR1 and CDR2: SGDLS, YYNGEE. The V and J ends lost 2 bases and 1 base respectively, with 9 bases between them. The CDR3 totals 14 residues.

The rearrangement links TRBV28 to TRBJ2-2, with D perhaps given as TRBD1 or TRBD2 (6 bases each). CDR3 length equals 15 residues. V lost 7 bases to trimming and J lost 7 bases, with 19 bases between them. The germline gives CDR1 MDHEN, CDR2 SYDVKM. CDR3 amino acids: CASTRGPDDYGELFF. CDR3 coding DNA: TGTGCCAGCACTCGGGGGCCCGATGATTACGGGGAGCTGTTTTTT.

The chain couples TRBV30 to TRBJ1-1; TRBD1 matches 9 bases. This CDR3 is built from 14 residues. After removal of 2 bases from V and 6 bases from J, the junction contained 7 bases not matched to a gene. CDR1 is GTSNPN and CDR2 is SVGIG in the germline V gene (reference sequence). DNA of the CDR3: TGTGCCTGGAGTTCCGGGACAGGGAGGCCTGAAGCTTTCTTT. Translating it yields CAWSSGTGRPEAFF.

This sequence joins TRBV28 and TRBJ2-7; 9 bases are a match to TRBD1. V lost 6 bases to trimming and J lost 2 bases; unmatched junction nucleotides: 8. The CDR3 spans 15 residues. Germline V lookup: CDR1 MDHEN, CDR2 SYDVKM. The CDR3 protein is CASRRSQGAPYEQYF. In DNA, the CDR3 is TGTGCCAGCAGGCGATCACAGGGGGCTCCCTACGAGCAGTACTTC.

V gene TRBV11-1 combines with J gene TRBJ2-7; possible D gene TRBD1, 6 bases. The CDR3 contains 15 residues. The germline V and J ends were trimmed by 1 base and 7 bases, with 17 bases remaining between them. Germline values: CDR1 SGHAT, CDR2 FQDESV (reference sequence). Here the CDR3 DNA reads TGTGCCAGCAGCTTAGGACAGGCCCAGTTTGAGGAGCAGTACTTC. It yields the protein CASSLGQAQFEEQYF.

The chain combines TRBV27 with TRBJ2-7, with D perhaps matching TRBD2 (7 bases). CDR3 size: 15 residues. Germline CDR1 and CDR2: MNHEY and SMNVEV (reference sequence). Trimming removed 0 bases at V and 3 bases at J, with 12 bases between. CDR3 DNA sequence: TGTGCCAGCAGTTTATCGGGGGGGCACCTCTACGAGCAGTACTTC. Translating gives CASSLSGGHLYEQYF.

This clone was detected only once. The V call is TRBV30, the J call TRBJ1-1; unclear D gene. This CDR3 has 14 residues. V lost 2 bases, J lost 3 bases, and 13 bases lay in between. The V gene's germline CDR1 is GTSNPN and CDR2 SVGIG (reference sequence). CDR3 DNA sequence: TGTGCCTGGAGTACCTCCTCATGGGACACTGAAGCTTTCTTT. This translates into CAWSTSSWDTEAFF.

The V gene is TRBV10-3, the J gene TRBJ2-2; possibly TRBD1 or TRBD2 for D (5 bases each). Per germline, CDR1 ENHRY and CDR2 SYGVKD. V lost 1 base and J lost 3, with 12 bases in between. The CDR3 is 16 residues long. CDR3 in amino acids: CAISELGTQDTGELFF. CDR3 in DNA: TGTGCCATCAGTGAGTTAGGGACCCAGGACACCGGGGAGCTGTTTTTT.

The genes are TRBV4-1 and TRBJ1-2, with 7 bases lining up with TRBD1. The CDR3 sequence is 16 residues long. CDR1 is MGHRA and CDR2 is YSYEKL in the germline V gene. V shed 0 bases and J 5 bases; nucleotides not matched to a gene: 9. The CDR3 reads CASSQDDVGGWYGYTF. Here the CDR3 DNA reads TGCGCCAGCAGCCAAGATGATGTAGGGGGCTGGTATGGCTACACCTTC.

The genes are TRBV11-2 and TRBJ2-5, with TRBD2 matching 8 bases. Germline-derived CDR1 and CDR2 are SGHAT and FQNNGV. This CDR3 region has 15 residues. The ends lost 4 bases at V and 5 bases at J; junction bases unmatched: 9. The CDR3 sequence: CASSYTTGGRETQYF. As DNA, the CDR3 is TGTGCCAGCAGCTATACGACGGGGGGGCGGGAGACCCAGTACTTC.

The chain is built from TRBV11-2 and TRBJ1-1; TRBD1 matches 8 bases. J was trimmed by 1 base and V by 5 bases; bases with no gene match: 12. Germline loops: CDR1 SGHAT, CDR2 FQNNGV. This CDR3 is built from 17 residues. The CDR3 region has the DNA TGTGCCAGCAGCCCCGGACAGGGAGGACTCTCGAACACTGAAGCTTTCTTT. It is translated as CASSPGQGGLSNTEAFF. Using reference TRBV11-2 and TRBJ1-1 for the parts outside the CDR3, the full variable domain is EAGVAQSPRYKIIEKRQSVAFWCNPISGHATLYWYQQILGQGPKLLIQFQNNGVVDDSQLPKDRFSAERLKGVDSTLKIQPAKLEDSAVYLCASSPGQGGLSNTEAFFGQGTRLTVV.

The rearrangement links TRBV5-1 to TRBJ2-2; tentative D call: TRBD2 (5 bases). The V and J ends lost 4 bases and 0 bases respectively, with 10 bases between them. Looked up from germline, CDR1 is SGHRS and CDR2 is YFSETQ. CDR3 size: 15 residues. This chain's CDR3 is CASSTGETNTGELFF. The CDR3 DNA reads TGCGCCAGCAGCACCGGGGAAACGAACACCGGGGAGCTGTTTTTT. Together with reference TRBV5-1 and TRBJ2-2, the CDR3 gives the full variable domain: KAGVTQTPRYLIKTRGQQVTLSCSPISGHRSVSWYQQTPGQGLQFLFEYFSETQRNKGNFPGRFSGRQFSNSRSEMNVSTLELGDSALYLCASSTGETNTGELFFGEGSRLTVL.

The chain employs TRBV9 and TRBJ1-6, with 7 bases that match TRBD1. V was pared by 4 bases and J by 4 bases, with 5 bases of the junction left unmatched. There are 15 residues in the CDR3. Germline CDR1 is SGDLS and CDR2 is YYNGEE. The CDR3 coding sequence is TGTGCCAGCAGCTCCCCGACAGGGTATAATTCACCCCTCCACTTT. Protein sequence: CASSSPTGYNSPLHF.

The chain carries TRBV5-6 and TRBJ2-5, with 11 positions matching TRBD2. CDR3 size: 14 residues. The V gene's germline CDR1 is SGHDT and CDR2 YYEEEE. The V segment lost 5 bases and the J segment 3 bases; nucleotides outside the gene matches: 3. The CDR3 nucleotides read TGTGCCAGCAGTTTACTAGCGGGGGAAGAGACCCAGTACTTC. Its protein is CASSLLAGEETQYF.

V and J are TRBV28 and TRBJ2-2; D is undetermined. Trimming pared 6 bases from V and 1 base from J, leaving 12 bases between. This CDR3 has 15 residues. The germline CDR1 and CDR2 sequences are MDHEN and SYDVKM. CDR3 coding DNA: TGTGCCAGCAGACCCACAGACCTGAACACCGGGGAGCTGTTTTTT. Translation: CASRPTDLNTGELFF.

The CDR3 spells CSVEQGKTQYF. The CDR3 bases are TGCAGCGTTGAACAGGGCAAGACCCAGTACTTC. The chain links TRBV29-1 to TRBJ2-5; D is perhaps TRBD1 (5 bases). Germline V gene sequence: CDR1 SQVTM, CDR2 ANQGSEA. V lost 2 bases and J 6 bases, leaving 7 bases between the germline ends. The CDR3 length is 11 residues.

The J gene is TRBJ2-1, the V gene TRBV7-2; the D gene is possibly TRBD1 (6 bases). The CDR3 totals 17 residues. Germline CDR1 is SGHTA and CDR2 is FQGNSA. The germline V and J ends were trimmed by 5 bases and 8 bases, with 25 bases remaining between them. The CDR3 nucleotides are TGTGCCAGCAGCCTCCCAGGGGACCCAAGGGTTCGGGATGAGCAGTTCTTC. This encodes CASSLPGDPRVRDEQFF.

This clone was seen once. The V call is TRBV18, the J call TRBJ2-3; D is ambiguous. V gave up 3 bases and J gave up 3 bases, with 7 bases separating them. This CDR3 is 13 amino acids long. Germline-derived CDR1 and CDR2 are KGHSH and LQKENI. In nucleotides, the CDR3 is TGTGCCAGCTCACCGGGGATAACAGATACGCAGTATTTT. This encodes CASSPGITDTQYF.

The chain employs TRBV7-3 and TRBJ2-2, with 7 bases aligning to TRBD2. The CDR3 extends over 15 amino acids. V lost 1 base to trimming and J lost 4 bases; unmatched junction nucleotides: 3. Germline V CDR1 and CDR2: SGHTA, FQGTGA. The CDR3 DNA reads TGTGCCAGCAGCTTAATGGGGGGGATCACCGGGGAGCTGTTTTTT. Translated, it gives CASSLMGGITGELFF. The entire variable domain, with the rest obtained from reference TRBV7-3 and TRBJ2-2, is as follows: GAGVSQTPSNKVTEKGKYVELRCDPISGHTALYWYRQSLGQGPEFLIYFQGTGAADDSGLPNDRFFAVRPEGSVSTLKIQRTERGDSAVYLCASSLMGGITGELFFGEGSRLTVL.

J is TRBJ2-7 and V is TRBV4-1; 8 bases agree with TRBD2. The CDR3 consists of 14 residues. Germline-derived CDR1 and CDR2 are MGHRA and YSYEKL. The J segment lost 2 bases and the V segment lost 1 base, leaving 1 base of the junction unmatched. The CDR3 here is CASSQGRGAYEQYF. CDR3 nucleotides: TGCGCCAGCAGCCAAGGGCGGGGGGCCTACGAGCAGTACTTC.

J is TRBJ2-3 and V is TRBV2; TRBD2 matches at 13 bases. The CDR3 runs 16 residues. With V trimmed by 5 bases and J by 2 bases, 4 bases remained unmatched. Germline V gene data show CDR1 as SNHLY and CDR2 as FYNNEI. CDR3 amino acids: CASSQGLAGYTDTQYF. DNA of the CDR3: TGTGCCAGCAGTCAGGGACTAGCGGGGTACACAGATACGCAGTATTTT.

The CDR3 region is CASSYGRGTEAFF. The CDR3 DNA sequence: TGTGCCAGCTCATACGGAAGGGGCACTGAAGCTTTCTTT. The chain combines TRBV18 with TRBJ1-1, with D perhaps TRBD1 (5 bases). This CDR3 region has 13 residues. Germline loops: CDR1 KGHSH, CDR2 LQKENI. With 5 bases removed from V and 4 bases from J, the gap between germline ends came to 11 bases.

This clone was picked up a small number of times. J is TRBJ2-7 and V is TRBV7-8; D unclear. V gave up 1 base and J gave up 5 bases, with 6 bases separating them. This CDR3 is built from 12 residues. The V gene's germline CDR1 is SGHVS and CDR2 FQNEAQ. The CDR3 DNA reads as TGTGCCAGCAGCTTAGAAGACCACGAGCAGTACTTC. As protein: CASSLEDHEQYF.

The chain uses TRBV30 and TRBJ2-2; 7 nucleotides align to TRBD1. Germline values: CDR1 GTSNPN, CDR2 SVGIG (reference sequence). The CDR3 has 14 residues. V lost 1 base, J lost 4 bases, and 3 bases stayed unmatched. In DNA form, the CDR3 reads TGTGCCTGGAGTGGGACAGGAGGCACCGGGGAGCTGTTTTTT. It codes for CAWSGTGGTGELFF.

V usage is TRBV7-2 and J usage is TRBJ1-1; TRBD1 might be the D (5 bases). Germline CDR1 SGHTA, CDR2 FQGNSA. V lost 5 bases, J lost 3 bases, and 13 bases lay in between. The CDR3 covers 14 residues. The CDR3 DNA reads TGTGCCAGCAGCCGCAGGGTGTTGGACACTGAAGCTTTCTTT. Protein product: CASSRRVLDTEAFF.

The table lists this clone with a few counts. V usage is TRBV7-6 and J usage is TRBJ1-1, with D perhaps TRBD1 (6 bases). The V gene lost 5 bases and the J gene lost 1 base, with 14 bases spanning the gap. In germline, CDR1 is SGHVS, CDR2 FNYEAQ. There are 15 residues in the CDR3. Written as DNA, the CDR3 is TGTGCCAGCAGCCCCAGGGGTGTTGAGAACACTGAAGCTTTCTTT. This sequence encodes CASSPRGVENTEAFF.

The gene calls are TRBV5-8 and TRBJ2-7, with 8 bases lining up with TRBD2. V trimming: 2 bases; J trimming: 2 bases; junction bases outside the gene matches: 6. Looked up from germline, CDR1 is SGHTS and CDR2 is YDEGEE. The CDR3 loop spans 15 amino acids. The CDR3 DNA is TGTGCCAGCAGCTTCGGAGCGGGGGTTCCCTACGAGCAGTACTTC. Translation gives CASSFGAGVPYEQYF.

The chain carries TRBV5-4 and TRBJ2-6; the D call may be TRBD1 or TRBD2 (7 bases each). The CDR3 length is 18 residues. Trimming removed 0 bases at V and 4 bases at J, with 17 bases between. Germline V gene lookup returns CDR1 SGHNT and CDR2 YYREEE (reference sequence). This CDR3 is CASSLGGRGRVGANVLTF. CDR3 DNA: TGTGCCAGCAGCTTGGGGGGCAGGGGGAGGGTCGGGGCCAACGTCCTGACTTTC.

The chain has TRBV25-1 and TRBJ1-1; a weak D match, TRBD1 (6 bases). This CDR3 contains 15 residues. CDR1 and CDR2 (germline): MGHDK, SYGVNS. Trimming took off 3 bases at V and 3 bases at J, with 14 bases between the two ends. The CDR3 region is CASSDPRGGYTEAFF. The CDR3 DNA follows: TGTGCCAGCAGTGACCCTAGGGGGGGCTACACTGAAGCTTTCTTT.

This clone occurred a few times. The chain employs TRBV7-6 and TRBJ2-3, with 12 bases aligning to TRBD2. The V gene end was trimmed by 8 bases and the J gene end by 0 bases; junction bases not matched to a gene: 6. Germline CDR1 and CDR2: SGHVS and FNYEAQ. CDR3 length: 16 residues. The CDR3 reads CASRKTSGGSTDTQYF. The CDR3, as DNA: TGTGCCAGCCGGAAGACTAGCGGGGGTAGCACAGATACGCAGTATTTT.

This chain uses TRBV7-3 with TRBJ2-7, with a weak D call TRBD1 (6 bases). V gave up 5 bases and J gave up 3 bases, with 17 bases separating them. Germline V gene data show CDR1 as SGHTA and CDR2 as FQGTGA. The CDR3 is made up of 15 amino acids. The CDR3 sequence: CASSRVRGFFYEQYF. The CDR3 DNA reads as TGTGCCAGCAGCCGCGTCAGGGGATTCTTCTACGAGCAGTACTTC.